Shown below are 10 T cell receptor beta chains from a single sample sequenced in a study of shared clonotypes between healthy human individuals. The table came from immunoSEQ multiplex PCR; TCRdb's copy has only in-frame clones and leaves some out. Of 1 million to 1.3 million clones in the sample, 75% to 85% are singletons; the top ten hold around 0.6%. Sequences were obtained from memory CD4+ T cells from PBMCs. The subset: CD45RA-negative fraction. Receptors originate from a man younger than 30 in good health. Some clones in this sample may be carry-over from other donors' samples.

The CDR3 is CASSLRTGVNTEAFF. DNA of the CDR3: TGTGCCAGCAGCTTGCGGACAGGAGTGAACACTGAAGCTTTCTTT. The chain carries TRBV5-4 and TRBJ1-1; 7 nucleotides align to TRBD1. This CDR3 region has 15 residues. Germline CDR1 is SGHNT and CDR2 is YYREEE (reference sequence). The ends lost 1 base at V and 0 bases at J; junction bases unmatched: 3.

J is TRBJ2-3 and V is TRBV7-7; D gene uncertain. Trimming left V 1 base short and J 6 bases short, with 8 bases between. The V gene's germline CDR1 is SSHAT and CDR2 FNYEAQ (reference sequence). This CDR3 has 13 amino acids. CDR3 region: CASSLVIRDTQYF. CDR3 DNA sequence: TGTGCCAGCAGCTTAGTGATCCGGGATACGCAGTATTTT.

Here the CDR3 DNA reads TGTGCCAGCAGCGTAGCTCCGCTAGCGGGAGTCAATGAGCAGTTCTTC. It translates to CASSVAPLAGVNEQFF. The chain carries TRBV9 and TRBJ2-1; 10 bases fit TRBD2. The V gene's germline CDR1 is SGDLS and CDR2 YYNGEE. The CDR3 contains 16 residues. J gave up 6 bases and V 0 bases, and 6 bases lay outside the gene matches.

The chain has TRBV10-3 and TRBJ2-1; 8 nucleotides line up with TRBD2. This CDR3 has 16 amino acids. CDR1 and CDR2 (germline): ENHRY, SYGVKD. V shed 3 bases and J 10 bases; nucleotides not matched to a gene: 14. Written as DNA, the CDR3 is TGTGCCATCAGTGAACCCTCCCGCACGGGAGGGGTGGAGCAGTTCTTC. This sequence encodes CAISEPSRTGGVEQFF.

This chain joins TRBV2 and TRBJ2-3; D is possibly TRBD2 (5 bases). With 5 bases removed from V and 4 bases from J, the gap between germline ends came to 16 bases. This CDR3 comprises 15 residues. In germline, CDR1 is SNHLY, CDR2 FYNNEI. CDR3 loop: CASSLDSRGPDTQYF. As DNA, the CDR3 is TGTGCCAGCAGTCTGGACTCCCGAGGCCCAGATACGCAGTATTTT.

This clone was picked up a small number of times. V usage is TRBV7-9 and J usage is TRBJ1-1; 8 positions match TRBD1. CDR1 and CDR2 from the germline V gene are SEHNR and FQNEAQ (reference sequence). V gave up 3 bases and J gave up 1 base; unmatched junction bases: 7. The CDR3 loop spans 16 amino acids. CDR3 sequence reads: CASSFSGTGRNTEAFF. The CDR3, as DNA: TGTGCCAGCAGCTTTTCCGGGACAGGAAGGAACACTGAAGCTTTCTTT.

The rearrangement links TRBV7-2 to TRBJ2-7, with TRBD1 matching over 10 bases. Trimming at V came to 0 bases and at J to 3 bases, leaving 2 bases not matched to a gene. This CDR3 has 15 amino acids. The germline V gene has CDR1 SGHTA and CDR2 FQGNSA. For the CDR3, the DNA is TGTGCCAGCAGCTTAGCAGGACAGGGGGTCTACGAGCAGTACTTC. Protein product: CASSLAGQGVYEQYF.

Only a few counts were recorded for this clone. Just one base apart from a much larger clone, this may be a read error. This chain links TRBV7-2 with TRBJ2-2; 13 nucleotides align to TRBD2. Looked up from germline, CDR1 is SGHTA and CDR2 is FQGNSA. The length of the CDR3 is 15 residues. V was pared by 7 bases and J by 5 bases, with 4 bases of the junction left unmatched. The CDR3 nucleotides read TGTGCCAGCACCCCGGGACTAGCGGGAACCGGGGAGCTGTTTTTT. Translation: CASTPGLAGTGELFF.

The chain combines TRBV12-5 with TRBJ2-7; TRBD2 matches at 9 bases. Germline-derived CDR1 and CDR2 are LGHNT and FRNRAP. The CDR3 sequence is 15 residues long. Losses at the gene ends were 1 base for V and 3 bases for J; bases not matched to a gene: 4. The CDR3 coding sequence is TGTGCTAGTGGTTTGGGGGTAGCGGGAGTCTACGAGCAGTACTTC. Protein sequence: CASGLGVAGVYEQYF.

The chain carries TRBV11-2 and TRBJ1-1; no clear D. CDR3 length: 13 residues. V shed 6 bases and J shed 3 bases, with 11 bases lying between them. Germline lookup yields CDR1 SGHAT and CDR2 FQNNGV. The CDR3 loop reads CASRPQPDTEAFF. CDR3 nucleotides: TGTGCCAGCAGGCCCCAGCCAGACACTGAAGCTTTCTTT.